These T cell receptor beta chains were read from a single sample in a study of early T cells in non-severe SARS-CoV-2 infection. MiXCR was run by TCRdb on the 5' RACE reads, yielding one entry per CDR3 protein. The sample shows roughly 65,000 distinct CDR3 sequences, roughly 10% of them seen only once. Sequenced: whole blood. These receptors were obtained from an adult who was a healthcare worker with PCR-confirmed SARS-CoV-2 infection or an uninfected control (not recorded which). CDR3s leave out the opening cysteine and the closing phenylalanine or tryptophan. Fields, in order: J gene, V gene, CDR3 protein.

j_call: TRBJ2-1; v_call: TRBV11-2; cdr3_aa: ASSNSAGNEQF
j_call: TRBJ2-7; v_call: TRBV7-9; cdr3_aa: ASSGQVGLAGEQY
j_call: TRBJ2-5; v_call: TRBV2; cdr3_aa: ASSVLETQY
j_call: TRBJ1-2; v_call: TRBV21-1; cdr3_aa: ASSKKKGSGSNYGYT
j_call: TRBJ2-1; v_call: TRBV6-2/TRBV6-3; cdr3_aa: ASSYQGRGNEQF
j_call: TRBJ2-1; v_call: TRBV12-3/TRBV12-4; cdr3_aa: ASAQGLSYNEQF
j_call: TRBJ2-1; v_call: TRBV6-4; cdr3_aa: ASSRTSGSYNEQF
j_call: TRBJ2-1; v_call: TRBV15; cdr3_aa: ATSRSYYNEQF
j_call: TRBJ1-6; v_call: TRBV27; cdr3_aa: ASSPEIAYNSPLH
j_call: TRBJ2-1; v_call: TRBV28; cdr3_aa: ASSLQAGTSYNEQF
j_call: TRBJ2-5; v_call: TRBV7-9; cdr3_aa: ASSFVGAETQY
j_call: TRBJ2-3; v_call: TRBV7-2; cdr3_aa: ASSLEPAFSTDTQY
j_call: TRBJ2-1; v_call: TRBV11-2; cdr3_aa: ASRAVRSYPGEGMF
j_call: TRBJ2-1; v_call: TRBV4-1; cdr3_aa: ASSQFRLAGGGEQF
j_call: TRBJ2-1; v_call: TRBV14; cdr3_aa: ASSQGLLAGAWDEQF
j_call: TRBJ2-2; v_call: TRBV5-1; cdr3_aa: ASSFTGDPSTGELF
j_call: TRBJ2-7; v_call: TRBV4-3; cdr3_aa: ASSQDLSGVSYEQY
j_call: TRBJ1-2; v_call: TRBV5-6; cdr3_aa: ASSLRWDYGYT
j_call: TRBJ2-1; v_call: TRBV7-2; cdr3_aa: ASSLRPLSGLYNEQF
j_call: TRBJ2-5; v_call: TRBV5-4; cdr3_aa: ASSLVDREETQY
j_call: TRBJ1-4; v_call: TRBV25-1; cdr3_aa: ASSETGLGRRVEKLF
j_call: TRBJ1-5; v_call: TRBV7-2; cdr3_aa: ASSSQPNQPQH
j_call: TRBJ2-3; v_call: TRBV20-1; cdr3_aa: SARPPGSSTDTQY
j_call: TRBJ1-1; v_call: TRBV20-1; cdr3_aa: SAAGQVGSEAF
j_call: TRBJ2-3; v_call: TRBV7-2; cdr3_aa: ASSSRGQGTDTQY
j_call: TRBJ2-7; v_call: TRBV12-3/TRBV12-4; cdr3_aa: ASSLSITANLEQY
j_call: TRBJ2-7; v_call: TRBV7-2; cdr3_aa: ASSLAGGPYEQY
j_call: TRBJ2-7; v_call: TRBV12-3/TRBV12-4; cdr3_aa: ASFSGRDSYEQY
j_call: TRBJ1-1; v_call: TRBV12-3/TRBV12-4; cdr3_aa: ASSLVGVLAEAF
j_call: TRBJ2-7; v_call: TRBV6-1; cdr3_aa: ASSEMTEQY
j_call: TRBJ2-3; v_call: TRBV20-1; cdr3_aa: SAPGLAGDTQY
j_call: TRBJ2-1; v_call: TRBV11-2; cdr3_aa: ASSGLAGSSYNEQF
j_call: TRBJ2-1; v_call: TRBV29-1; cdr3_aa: SGMNNEQF
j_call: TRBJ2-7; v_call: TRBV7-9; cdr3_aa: ATAGTSVSEQY
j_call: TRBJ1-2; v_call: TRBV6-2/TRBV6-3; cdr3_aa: ASSYTSGGRYYGYT
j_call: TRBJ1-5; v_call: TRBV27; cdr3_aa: ASRGTGGSQPQH
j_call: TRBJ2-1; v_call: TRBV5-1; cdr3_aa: ASSLGGLASNEQF
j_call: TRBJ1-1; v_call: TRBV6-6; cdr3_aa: ASEGGQSEAF
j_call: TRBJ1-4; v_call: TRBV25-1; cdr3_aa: ASNNRPGEKLF
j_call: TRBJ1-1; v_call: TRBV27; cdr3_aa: ASSWGRVMNTEAF
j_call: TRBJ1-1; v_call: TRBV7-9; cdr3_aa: ASSLTVGGQNTEAF
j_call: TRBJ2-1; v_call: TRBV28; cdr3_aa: ASSQAGHNEQF
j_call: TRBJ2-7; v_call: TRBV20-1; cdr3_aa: SARRDWSEQY
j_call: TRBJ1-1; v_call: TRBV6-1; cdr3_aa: ASSAGRNTEAF
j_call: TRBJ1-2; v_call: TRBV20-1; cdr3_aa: SARVAGGSYGYT
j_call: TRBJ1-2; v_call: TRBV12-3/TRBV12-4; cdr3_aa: ASSLNLDVRST